The rows below give T cell receptor beta chains drawn from one sample of a study of blood T cell repertoires in COVID-19. Clones were sequenced by immunoSEQ multiplex PCR, and TCRdb holds only the in-frame ones, with some missing. The sample has 150,000 to 200,000 clones, roughly 90% seen once; the top ten hold 2.5% to 3.5%. Sequenced sample: peripheral blood. The origin of the receptors is a man in his sixties with acute or convalescent COVID-19. The CDR3 runs from the conserved cysteine through the conserved F or W. Fields, in order: CDR3 protein, CDR3 DNA, D gene, clone size, J gene, V gene. D genes are given only for firm matches. The size of a clone is reported for some rows only, either as once, few or many, or as a class for expanded clones.

CDR3aa: CASSQGLAGGPKNIQYF
CDR3nt: TGTGCCAGCAGCCAAGGCCTAGCGGGGGGCCCCAAAAACATTCAGTACTTC
d_gene: TRBD2
abundance: once
j_gene: TRBJ2-4
v_gene: TRBV4-2

CDR3aa: CASSKPVTRVDGYTF
CDR3nt: TGTGCCAGTAGTAAACCTGTAACCCGAGTCGATGGCTACACCTTC
d_gene: .
abundance: .
j_gene: TRBJ1-2
v_gene: TRBV19

CDR3aa: CASSPAGGLFYEQYF
CDR3nt: TGTGCCAGCAGCCCGGCGGGGGGGCTTTTTTACGAGCAGTACTTC
d_gene: TRBD2
abundance: once
j_gene: TRBJ2-7
v_gene: TRBV7-9

CDR3aa: CASSLPKRGGYNEQFF
CDR3nt: TGTGCCAGCAGCTTACCTAAGCGGGGGGGTTACAATGAGCAGTTCTTC
d_gene: TRBD2
abundance: .
j_gene: TRBJ2-1
v_gene: TRBV7-2

CDR3aa: CASSEVAGEKLFF
CDR3nt: TGTGCCAGCAGTGAGGTGGCGGGGGAAAAACTGTTTTTT
d_gene: .
abundance: .
j_gene: TRBJ1-4
v_gene: TRBV6-1

CDR3aa: CASSEDRGRRPQHF
CDR3nt: TGTGCCAGCAGTGAGGACAGGGGGCGACGGCCCCAGCATTTT
d_gene: TRBD1
abundance: .
j_gene: TRBJ1-5
v_gene: TRBV2

CDR3aa: CASRREGAGQPQHF
CDR3nt: TGTGCCAGCAGGCGTGAGGGGGCAGGTCAGCCCCAGCATTTT
d_gene: TRBD1
abundance: few
j_gene: TRBJ1-5
v_gene: TRBV6-6

CDR3aa: CASSEGISRAGNTIYF
CDR3nt: TGTGCCAGCAGTGAGGGTATCTCCAGGGCTGGAAACACCATATATTTT
d_gene: .
abundance: .
j_gene: TRBJ1-3
v_gene: TRBV2

CDR3aa: CASSTGQGQEKLFF
CDR3nt: TGTGCCAGCAGTACCGGACAGGGACAGGAAAAACTGTTTTTT
d_gene: TRBD1
abundance: .
j_gene: TRBJ1-4
v_gene: TRBV5-4

CDR3aa: CASSLTRSTDTQYF
CDR3nt: TGTGCCAGCAGCTTGACTAGGTCAACAGATACGCAGTATTTT
d_gene: .
abundance: .
j_gene: TRBJ2-3
v_gene: TRBV7-8

CDR3aa: CASGPEGGSSYEQYF
CDR3nt: TGCGCCAGCGGACCCGAGGGGGGGAGCTCCTACGAGCAGTACTTC
d_gene: .
abundance: .
j_gene: TRBJ2-7
v_gene: TRBV5-1

CDR3aa: CATSPPNLLGGAFF
CDR3nt: TGTGCCACCTCTCCCCCAAACTTGCTAGGAGGAGCTTTCTTT
d_gene: .
abundance: .
j_gene: TRBJ1-1
v_gene: TRBV24-1

CDR3aa: CASSYTGQNSPLHF
CDR3nt: TGTGCCAGCAGTTACACGGGACAAAATTCACCCCTCCACTTT
d_gene: .
abundance: .
j_gene: TRBJ1-6
v_gene: TRBV6-5

CDR3aa: CASSEGQGNQPQHF
CDR3nt: TGTGCCAGCAGTGAAGGGCAGGGCAATCAGCCCCAGCATTTT
d_gene: .
abundance: .
j_gene: TRBJ1-5
v_gene: TRBV25-1

CDR3aa: CASSVEARWGAGELFF
CDR3nt: TGTGCCAGCAGCGTAGAGGCCCGGTGGGGGGCCGGGGAGCTGTTTTTT
d_gene: .
abundance: few
j_gene: TRBJ2-2
v_gene: TRBV9

CDR3aa: CSVGGQINEKLFF
CDR3nt: TGCAGCGTTGGAGGACAGATTAATGAAAAACTGTTTTTT
d_gene: .
abundance: .
j_gene: TRBJ1-4
v_gene: TRBV29-1

CDR3aa: CASRSRDLYEQYF
CDR3nt: TGTGCCAGCAGGTCCAGGGATCTCTACGAGCAGTACTTC
d_gene: .
abundance: .
j_gene: TRBJ2-7
v_gene: TRBV6-5

CDR3aa: CASSLGVREETQYF
CDR3nt: TGTGCCAGCAGCTTAGGTGTTCGAGAAGAGACCCAGTACTTC
d_gene: .
abundance: .
j_gene: TRBJ2-5
v_gene: TRBV11-2

CDR3aa: CASSSRPIQGNSPLHF
CDR3nt: TGTGCCAGCAGCTCGAGGCCGATCCAGGGGAATTCACCCCTCCACTTT
d_gene: .
abundance: .
j_gene: TRBJ1-6
v_gene: TRBV7-2

CDR3aa: CAWSQPLRQFMNTEAFF
CDR3nt: TGTGCCTGGAGTCAGCCTTTGCGGCAGTTCATGAACACTGAAGCTTTCTTT
d_gene: .
abundance: .
j_gene: TRBJ1-1
v_gene: TRBV30

CDR3aa: CASSADTNQRELFF
CDR3nt: TGCGCCAGCAGCGCCGACACAAATCAAAGGGAGCTGTTTTTT
d_gene: .
abundance: .
j_gene: TRBJ2-2
v_gene: TRBV5-1

CDR3aa: CAISSRADSNQPQHF
CDR3nt: TGTGCCATCAGTTCCAGGGCAGATAGCAATCAGCCCCAGCATTTT
d_gene: .
abundance: .
j_gene: TRBJ1-5
v_gene: TRBV10-3